Listed below are T cell receptor beta chains from one sample, sequenced in a study of response to subunit inactivated influenza vaccine. TCRdb ran MiXCR on the RT-PCR reads and lists one entry per CDR3 protein. The sample lists about half a million distinct CDR3 sequences; about 25% were seen once. Sequenced material: CD4+ T cells sorted from PBMCs, taken roughly 5 days after vaccination. The origin of the receptors is a man aged 50 or older who received an inactivated influenza vaccine. The CDR3 runs from the conserved cysteine through the conserved F or W.

>TRBV12-3/TRBV12-4
CATLGGGRPINEQFF
>TRBV4-3
CASSRTPGTSGANVLTF
>TRBV7-2
CASSVGHPNSPLHF
>TRBV28
CASSPPRLLTYEQYF
>TRBV20-1
CSANSDRLQDIQYF
>TRBV3-1
CASSQGRLQGEYF
>TRBV5-4
CASSFGAENEQFF
>TRBV7-3
CASSSRGGSGYTF
>TRBV6-2/TRBV6-3
CASSYRSYQETQYF
>TRBV20-1
CSARDRSGRLYEQYF
>TRBV20-1
CSASPRGYEQYF
>TRBV28
CASSQYPGLGANEEYF
>TRBV20-1
CSVRLGRRNTIYF
>TRBV7-2
CASSPSGSGGQPQHF
>TRBV6-1
CASSMLQSHRGEAFF
>TRBV24-1
CATARTDTGVGTQYF
>TRBV25-1
CASSESGQSTNIQYF
>TRBV29-1
CSVERPQGNEQFF
>TRBV5-1
CASSLSVRTDNTGELFF
>TRBV3-1
CASGDIYEQYF
>TRBV25-1
CASSEYGVSSYNEQFF
>TRBV7-3
CASSLTDGYEQYF
>TRBV20-1
CSARSGLQGRGYTF
>TRBV25-1
CASSEFVEKNEQFF
>TRBV25-1
CASSGMGTSGRVYEQYF
>TRBV12-3/TRBV12-4
CASSWGGNEQFF
>TRBV20-1
CSARRTGTSGGVSYNEQFF
>TRBV4-3
CASTSTAGNYGYTF
>TRBV28
CASSLAIREQYF
>TRBV6-1
CASRERGVINQPQHF
>TRBV7-2
CASSLVVRPGNEQFF
>TRBV28
CASSEGAAKNIQYF
>TRBV4-2
CASSQDNTVGTQYF
>TRBV20-1
CSARGGWLSSYNEQFF
>TRBV10-3
CAINIDRNSPLHF
>TRBV5-8
CASSRRAGGGTDTQYF
>TRBV20-1
CSALSGGSYEQYF
>TRBV20-1
CSATAPGTGLSEQFF
>TRBV5-1
CASSWTVYTGELFF
>TRBV7-2
CASSRRLAGGLDTQYF
>TRBV2
CASNLRAAYEQYF
>TRBV6-5
CASRTAGEKLFF
>TRBV4-1
CASSPVAGNYNEQFF
>TRBV5-1
CASSQFGEQFF
>TRBV10-2
CASSVTTLFYNEQFF
>TRBV12-3/TRBV12-4
CASSYRVANEQFF
>TRBV5-1
CASSRSPGTGANVLTF
>TRBV29-1
CSVAVSTTRPDTQYF
>TRBV5-1
CASSLVGNTGELFF
>TRBV5-1
CASSLASGQNEQFF
>TRBV20-1
CSASRTVNEKLFF
>TRBV20-1
CSAYPGDGYTF
>TRBV4-1
CASSQDDRPIYNEQFF
>TRBV7-4
CASSLALTWGPRLFF
>TRBV7-2
CASSPPGRGLGQYF
>TRBV4-2
CASSQGPTGQETQYF